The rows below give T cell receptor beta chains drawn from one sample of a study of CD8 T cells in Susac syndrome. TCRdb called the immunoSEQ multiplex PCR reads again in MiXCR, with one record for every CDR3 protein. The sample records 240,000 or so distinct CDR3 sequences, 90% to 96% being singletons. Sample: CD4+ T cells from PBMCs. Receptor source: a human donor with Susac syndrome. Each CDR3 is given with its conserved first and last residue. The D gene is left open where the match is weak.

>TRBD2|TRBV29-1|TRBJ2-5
CSGSGLAGVGGETQYF
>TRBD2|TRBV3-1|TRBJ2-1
CASSPWTSGRDNEQFF
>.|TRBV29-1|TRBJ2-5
CSVGRQWETQYF
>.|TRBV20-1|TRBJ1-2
CSAVVGEGYTF
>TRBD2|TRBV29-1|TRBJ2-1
CSDTGGDYNEQFF
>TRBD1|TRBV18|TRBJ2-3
CASSPQKTGGGDTQYF
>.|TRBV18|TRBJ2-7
CASSPDITYEQYF
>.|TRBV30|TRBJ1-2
CAWRGWDSGGYTF
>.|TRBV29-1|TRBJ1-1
CSVELGGKHEAFF
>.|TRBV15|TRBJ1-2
CATSEAGFGGYTF
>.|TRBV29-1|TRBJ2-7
CSVLSLRIGEQYF
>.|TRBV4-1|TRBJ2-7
CASSQGTGHTYF
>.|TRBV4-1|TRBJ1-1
CASSQGEGQEGTEAFF
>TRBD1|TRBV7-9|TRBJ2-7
CASSSQTGAGASYEQYF
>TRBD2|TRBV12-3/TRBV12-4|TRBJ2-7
CASIPGTSSYEQYF
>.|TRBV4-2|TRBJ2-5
CASTGSVGETQYF
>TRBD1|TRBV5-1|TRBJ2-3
CASSLFTGQYTDTQYF
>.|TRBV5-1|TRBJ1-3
CASSGDRSGNTIYF
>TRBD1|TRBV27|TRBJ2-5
CASSSQGQGFRETQYF
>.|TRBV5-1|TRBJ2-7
CASSLVAEAYEQYF
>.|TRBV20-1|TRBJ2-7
CSATGVEYEQYF
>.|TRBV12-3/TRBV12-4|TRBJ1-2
CASSWGHLNYGYTF
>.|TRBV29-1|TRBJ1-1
CSYVGILNTEAFF
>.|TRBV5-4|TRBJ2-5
CASSSSVQETQYF
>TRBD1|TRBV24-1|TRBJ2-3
CATEGQDTDTQYF
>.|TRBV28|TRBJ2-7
CASAGVRGGYEQYF
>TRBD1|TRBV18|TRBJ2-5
CASSLGQLQETQYF
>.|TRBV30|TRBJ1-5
CAWSRTPNQPQHF
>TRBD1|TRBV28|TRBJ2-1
CASGGQTQYNEQFF
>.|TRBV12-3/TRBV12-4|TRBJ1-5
CASSPGAGGPQHF
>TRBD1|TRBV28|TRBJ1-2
CASSGDRNYGYTF
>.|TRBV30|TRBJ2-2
CAWSASRSGELFF
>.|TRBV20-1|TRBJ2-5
CSAGNYLAREETQYF
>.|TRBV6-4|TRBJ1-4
CASSDQGRKLFF
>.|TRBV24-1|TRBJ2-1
CATSDFADNEQFF
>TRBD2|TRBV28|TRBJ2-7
CASLTSVPTSGSVGQYF
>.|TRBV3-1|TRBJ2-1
CASSPVNSYNEQFF
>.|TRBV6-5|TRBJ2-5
CASSYYERAETQYF
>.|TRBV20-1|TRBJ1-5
CSARDPGGGGQPQHF
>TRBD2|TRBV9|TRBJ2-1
CASSVAPGTSGMTQFF